One sample yielded the 17 T cell receptor beta chains listed below, sequenced in a study of type 1 and type 2 diabetes patients. Amplification started from genomic DNA. Amplification of the beta chain CDR3 used 30 forward and 13 reverse multiplex primers. A single record per CDR3 protein comes from TCRdb applying MiXCR to the multiplex PCR reads. In the table there are 250,000 or so distinct CDR3 sequences, around 47% of which are singletons. Sequenced material: peripheral blood mononuclear cells (PBMCs). The receptors stem from a man between 18 and 29 years old with type 2 diabetes.

This clonotype has more than one count but fewer than ten. CDR3 region: CASSYYRGEGEAFF. Here the CDR3 DNA reads TGTGCCAGCAGCTACTACAGGGGGGAGGGTGAAGCTTTCTTT. The chain carries TRBV7-2 and TRBJ1-1; 8 nucleotides agree with TRBD1. The germline V gene encodes CDR1 SGHTA and CDR2 FQGNSA. V gave up 4 bases and J gave up 7 bases; unmatched junction bases: 8. The CDR3 has 14 amino acids.

The chain combines TRBV11-1 with TRBJ2-1; D is unresolved. The V gene's germline CDR1 is SGHAT and CDR2 FQDESV (reference sequence). Trimming left V 5 bases short and J 8 bases short, with 7 bases between. CDR3 length equals 11 residues. The CDR3 DNA follows: TGTGCCAGCAGCCCTTACTATGAGCAGTTCTTC. This gives the protein CASSPYYEQFF.

This clonotype was seen many times. The chain joins TRBV7-3 to TRBJ1-2, with D perhaps matching TRBD1 (6 bases). The V and J ends lost 5 bases and 4 bases respectively, with 11 bases between them. This CDR3 contains 13 residues. The germline V gene encodes CDR1 SGHTA and CDR2 FQGTGA. CDR3 loop: CASSQGIGYGYTF. The CDR3 DNA is TGTGCCAGCAGCCAGGGGATTGGCTATGGCTACACCTTC.

The rearrangement uses TRBV28 and TRBJ1-2, with 9 bases lining up with TRBD1. CDR1 MDHEN and CDR2 SYDVKM come from the germline V gene. The CDR3 extends over 15 amino acids. Trimming cost V 2 bases and J 6 bases; bases outside gene matches: 7. The CDR3 sequence is CASSLKYRDRDGYTF. In DNA form, the CDR3 reads TGTGCCAGCAGTTTAAAATACCGGGACAGGGATGGCTACACCTTC.

V is TRBV7-2 and J is TRBJ2-2, with D perhaps matching TRBD2 (5 bases). CDR1 SGHTA and CDR2 FQGNSA come from the germline V gene. Trimming shortened V by 5 bases and J by 5 bases, and 15 bases separated the two germline ends. The CDR3 length is 15 residues. For the CDR3, the DNA is TGTGCCAGCAGCCTCACGAGGGCATCGACCGGGGAGCTGTTTTTT. Translated, it gives CASSLTRASTGELFF.

This clonotype showed up many times. The chain couples TRBV27 to TRBJ2-7; D may match TRBD1 or TRBD2 (6 bases each). V was cut by 5 bases and J by 1 base, with 18 bases left in between. Germline assignment: CDR1 MNHEY and CDR2 SMNVEV (reference sequence). The CDR3 is made up of 16 amino acids. The CDR3 here is CASSPPLGGASYEQYF. The CDR3 DNA reads as TGTGCCAGCAGTCCGCCTTTGGGGGGCGCATCCTACGAGCAGTACTTC.

The J gene is TRBJ2-1, the V gene TRBV5-1; 8 bases line up with TRBD1. The V segment lost 2 bases and the J segment 5 bases; nucleotides outside the gene matches: 9. The CDR3 is 16 residues long. From germline, CDR1 is SGHRS and CDR2 YFSETQ. The DNA of the CDR3 is TGCGCCAGCAGCTTCATCCAGGGGGCGGTTAACAATGAGCAGTTCTTC. It codes for CASSFIQGAVNNEQFF.

The gene calls are TRBV29-1 and TRBJ2-7; D perhaps matches TRBD1 (5 bases). Germline assignment: CDR1 SQVTM and CDR2 ANQGSEA. The CDR3 has 13 residues. Trimming removed 5 bases at V and 5 bases at J, with 16 bases between. The CDR3: CSVSPPGSDEQYF. CDR3 sequence (DNA): TGCAGCGTTTCCCCCCCAGGGTCCGACGAGCAGTACTTC.

The chain recombines TRBV14 with TRBJ1-1; 7 bases line up with TRBD1. The CDR3 runs to 13 residues. V lost 4 bases to trimming and J lost 11 bases; unmatched junction nucleotides: 10. Germline CDR1 reads SGHDN; CDR2 reads FVKESK. CDR3: CASSPTNRGDAFF. The DNA for the CDR3 is TGTGCCAGCAGCCCCACCAACAGGGGAGATGCTTTCTTT.

This clonotype was detected only a few times. Given the absence of the conserved phenylalanine or tryptophan at the CDR3 end, a read error is likely. The genes are TRBV20-1 and TRBJ2-5, with D unclear. The DNA end favors TRBJ2-7, so the J call may be wrong. CDR3 length equals 15 residues. Germline CDR1 is DFQATT and CDR2 is SNEGSKA (reference sequence). The chain's CDR3 is CSPSRPGFYGYEQYI. The CDR3 region has the DNA TGCAGTCCTAGTCGTCCGGGTTTTTATGGGTACGAGCAGTACATC.

This clonotype has just a few counts. The CDR3 DNA reads as TGTGCCAGCAGCTTGGTTGGGACAAGTACTAATGAAAAACTGTTTTTT. Translated, it gives CASSLVGTSTNEKLFF. This chain connects TRBV7-2 to TRBJ1-4; possible D gene TRBD1, 6 bases. The CDR3 runs 16 residues. Germline assignment: CDR1 SGHTA and CDR2 FQGNSA. Trimming removed 3 bases from V and 2 bases from J, with 13 bases in between. Supplemented by reference TRBV7-2 and TRBJ1-4, the full variable domain reads GAGVSQSPSNKVTEKGKDVELRCDPISGHTALYWYRQSLGQGLEFLIYFQGNSAPDKSGLPSDRFSAERTGGSVSTLTIQRTQQEDSAVYLCASSLVGTSTNEKLFFGSGTQLSVL.

Worth noting for this clonotype: One end of the junction is discordant with germline, which a read error may explain. DNA of the CDR3: TGTGCCAGCAGGGGACAGACTAGCTCCTACGGGCAGTACTTC. It translates to CASRGQTSSYGQYF. The gene calls are TRBV2 and TRBJ2-7; TRBD1 or TRBD2 may be the D gene (7 bases each). The germline gives CDR1 SNHLY, CDR2 FYNNEI. The CDR3 runs to 14 residues.

The chain uses TRBV5-1 and TRBJ2-1; D is unresolved. The length of the CDR3 is 17 residues. Per the germline V gene, CDR1 is SGHRS and CDR2 is YFSETQ. V was pared by 1 base and J by 5 bases, with 19 bases between. CDR3 in amino acids: CASSLFPVEVEDNEQFF. Here the CDR3 DNA reads TGCGCCAGCAGCTTGTTCCCCGTGGAAGTCGAGGACAATGAGCAGTTCTTC. Filled out from reference TRBV5-1 and TRBJ2-1, the complete variable domain reads KAGVTQTPRYLIKTRGQQVTLSCSPISGHRSVSWYQQTPGQGLQFLFEYFSETQRNKGNFPGRFSGRQFSNSRSEMNVSTLELGDSALYLCASSLFPVEVEDNEQFFGPGTRLTVL.

The sample holds one count of this clonotype. This chain connects TRBV5-1 to TRBJ2-7, with a tentative D call TRBD1 (5 bases). V lost 0 bases to trimming and J lost 3 bases, with 13 bases between them. This CDR3 is 15 amino acids long. The germline V gene encodes CDR1 SGHRS and CDR2 YFSETQ. The CDR3 nucleotides read TGCGCCAGCAGCTTGGTACCAGGGTCTTACTACGAGCAGTACTTC. It translates to CASSLVPGSYYEQYF.

This clonotype was recorded at least ten times. The chain couples TRBV10-2 to TRBJ1-1; D is unresolved. Germline V gene sequence: CDR1 WSHSY, CDR2 SAAADI. The length of the CDR3 is 14 residues. With 2 bases removed from V and 1 base from J, the gap between germline ends came to 8 bases. The CDR3 sequence: CASSETTPNTEAFF. CDR3 DNA: TGCGCCAGCAGTGAGACGACACCGAACACTGAAGCTTTCTTT.

The V gene is TRBV30, the J gene TRBJ2-5; maybe TRBD2 (6 bases). The CDR3 length is 14 residues. Trimming removed 3 bases from V and 2 bases from J, with 13 bases in between. The germline gives CDR1 GTSNPN, CDR2 SVGIG (reference sequence). CDR3: CAWSGGGAQETQYF. The CDR3 coding sequence is TGTGCCTGGAGCGGTGGCGGGGCTCAAGAGACCCAGTACTTC.

The genes are TRBV19 and TRBJ2-2; 9 bases agree with TRBD2. The junction had 6 bases not matched to a gene; V was cut back by 0 bases and J by 7 bases. Germline assignment: CDR1 LNHDA and CDR2 SQIVND (reference sequence). The CDR3 runs to 16 residues. CDR3 amino acids: CASSIERGGRGGELFF. The CDR3 DNA reads as TGTGCCAGTAGTATAGAGCGGGGGGGCCGTGGCGGGGAGCTGTTTTTT. Using reference TRBV19 and TRBJ2-2 for the parts outside the CDR3, the full variable domain is DGGITQSPKYLFRKEGQNVTLSCEQNLNHDAMYWYRQDPGQGLRLIYYSQIVNDFQKGDIAEGYSVSREKKESFPLTVTSAQKNPTAFYLCASSIERGGRGGELFFGEGSRLTVL.